This paragraph covers one T cell receptor (beta chain) sequence. Original processing methods: Amplified reference gene primers provided the basis for estimating nucleated cell counts. Clones were read by immunoSEQ multiplex PCR, and TCRdb kept only the in-frame ones, dropping some. V and J calls and clone size are those listed in that table; D and trimming were worked out from the DNA. The repertoire has some 280,000 clones, about nine tenths of them found once; the top ten carry 3%. This CDR3 region has 17 residues. Per the germline V gene, CDR1 is SGHTA and CDR2 is FQGNSA. The V gene lost 1 base and the J gene lost 0 bases, with 13 bases spanning the gap. This sample is drawn from a study of blood T cell repertoires in COVID-19. Study-wide context: Acute and convalescent COVID-19 specimens originated in the United States, Italy and Spain. Sources were T cells, B-cell-depleted T cells, or PBMCs; the material itself was cDNA or gDNA.

Sequencing was done on a sample of peripheral blood. The sequence was obtained from a woman in her twenties or thirties with active or convalescent COVID-19. This chain links TRBV7-2 with TRBJ1-3; D is possibly TRBD1 (5 bases). The CDR3 region is CASSLEATGLSGNTIYF. CDR3 coding DNA: TGTGCCAGCAGCTTAGAGGCCACGGGACTCTCTGGAAACACCATATATTTT.